This T cell receptor (beta chain) was identified in a study of blood T cell repertoires in COVID-19. Across the study: COVID-19 samples from acute and convalescent phases originated in the United States, Italy and Spain. Sources were T cells, B-cell-depleted T cells, or PBMCs; the material itself was cDNA or gDNA.

Authors' analysis steps: It was from reference gene primer amplification that nucleated cell counts were estimated. Clones were sequenced by immunoSEQ multiplex PCR, and TCRdb holds only the in-frame ones, with some missing. The V and J calls and clone size come from that table; D and trimming were worked out from the DNA. The sample has more than 40,000 clones; approximately 90% are singletons. The CDR3 sequence is 14 residues long. V gave up 5 bases and J gave up 2 bases, with 13 bases separating them. From germline, CDR1 is ENHRY and CDR2 SYGVKD. Material for sequencing was peripheral blood. This receptor was taken from a man aged 55 to 70 with acute or convalescent COVID-19. V is TRBV10-3 and J is TRBJ2-7; TRBD1 is a possible D gene (7 bases). In nucleotides, the CDR3 is TGTGCCATCAGTCAGGGGGGTCTTACCTACGAGCAGTACTTC. It yields the protein CAISQGGLTYEQYF.